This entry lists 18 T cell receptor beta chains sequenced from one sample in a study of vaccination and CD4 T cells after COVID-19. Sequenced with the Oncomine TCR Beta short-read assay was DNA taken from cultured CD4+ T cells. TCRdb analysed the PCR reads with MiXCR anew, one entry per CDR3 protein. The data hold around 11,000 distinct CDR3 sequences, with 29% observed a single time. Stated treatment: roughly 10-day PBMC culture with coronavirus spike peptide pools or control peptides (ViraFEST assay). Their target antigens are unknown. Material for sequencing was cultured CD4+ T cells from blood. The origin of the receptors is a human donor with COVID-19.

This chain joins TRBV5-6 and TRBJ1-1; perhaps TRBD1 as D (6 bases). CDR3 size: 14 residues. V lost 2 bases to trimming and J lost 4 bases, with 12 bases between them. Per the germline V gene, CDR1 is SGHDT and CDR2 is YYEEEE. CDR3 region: CASSFRGGGTEAFF. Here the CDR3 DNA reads TGTGCCAGCAGCTTCAGGGGTGGAGGCACTGAAGCTTTCTTT.

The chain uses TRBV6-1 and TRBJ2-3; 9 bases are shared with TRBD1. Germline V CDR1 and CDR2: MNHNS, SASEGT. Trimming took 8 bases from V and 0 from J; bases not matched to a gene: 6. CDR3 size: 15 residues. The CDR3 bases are TGTGCCAGCGGCGGACAGGGGACAAGCACAGATACGCAGTATTTT. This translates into CASGGQGTSTDTQYF.

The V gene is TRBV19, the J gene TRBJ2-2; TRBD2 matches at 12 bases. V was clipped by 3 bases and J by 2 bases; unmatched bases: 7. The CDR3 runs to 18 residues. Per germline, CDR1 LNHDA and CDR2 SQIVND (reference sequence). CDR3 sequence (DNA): TGTGCCAGTAGTATCGGACTAGCGGGGCAACTCAACACCGGGGAGCTGTTTTTT. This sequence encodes CASSIGLAGQLNTGELFF.

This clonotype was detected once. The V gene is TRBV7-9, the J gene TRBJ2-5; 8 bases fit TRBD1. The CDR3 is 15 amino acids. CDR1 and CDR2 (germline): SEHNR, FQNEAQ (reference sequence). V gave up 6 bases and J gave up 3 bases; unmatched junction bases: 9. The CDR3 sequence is CASSQWTGKEETQYF. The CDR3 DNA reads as TGTGCCAGCAGTCAATGGACAGGGAAGGAAGAGACCCAGTACTTC.

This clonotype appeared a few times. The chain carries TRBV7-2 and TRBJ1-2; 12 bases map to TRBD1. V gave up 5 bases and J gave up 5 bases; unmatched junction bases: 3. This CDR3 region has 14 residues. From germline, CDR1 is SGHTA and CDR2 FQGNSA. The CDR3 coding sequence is TGTGCCAGCAGCCCGGGACAGGGGGCGTATGGCTACACCTTC. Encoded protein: CASSPGQGAYGYTF.

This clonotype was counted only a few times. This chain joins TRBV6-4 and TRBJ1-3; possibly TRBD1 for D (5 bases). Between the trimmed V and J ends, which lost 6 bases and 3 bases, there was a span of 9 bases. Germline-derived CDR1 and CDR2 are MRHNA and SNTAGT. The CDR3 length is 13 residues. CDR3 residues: CASRETVGNTIYF. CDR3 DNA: TGTGCCAGCAGGGAGACAGTTGGAAACACCATATATTTT.

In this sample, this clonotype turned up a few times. The CDR3 protein is CASSFRTTFYEQYF. The DNA for the CDR3 is TGTGCCAGCAGTTTTAGGACAACCTTTTACGAGCAGTACTTC. V is TRBV12-3 or TRBV12-4 and J is TRBJ2-7, with a tentative D call TRBD1 (5 bases). Trimming stripped 3 bases from V and 4 bases from J, with 13 bases between. The length of the CDR3 is 14 residues.

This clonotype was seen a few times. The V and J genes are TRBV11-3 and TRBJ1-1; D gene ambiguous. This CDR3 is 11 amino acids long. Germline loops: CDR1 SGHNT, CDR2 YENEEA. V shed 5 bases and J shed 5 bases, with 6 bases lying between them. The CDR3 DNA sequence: TGTGCCAGCAGCCTCAGGACTGAAGCTTTCTTT. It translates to CASSLRTEAFF.

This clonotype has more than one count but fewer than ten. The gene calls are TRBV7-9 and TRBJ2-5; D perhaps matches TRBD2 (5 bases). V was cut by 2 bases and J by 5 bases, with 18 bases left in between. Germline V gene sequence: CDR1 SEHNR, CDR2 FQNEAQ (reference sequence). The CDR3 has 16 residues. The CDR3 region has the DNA TGTGCCAGCAGCTTACGGGGTTACGCTTCTCGGGAGACCCAGTACTTC. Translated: CASSLRGYASRETQYF. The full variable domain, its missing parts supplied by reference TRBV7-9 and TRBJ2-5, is DTGVSQNPRHKITKRGQNVTFRCDPISEHNRLYWYRQTLGQGPEFLTYFQNEAQLEKSRLLSDRFSAERPKGSFSTLEIQRTEQGDSAMYLCASSLRGYASRETQYFGPGTRLLVL.

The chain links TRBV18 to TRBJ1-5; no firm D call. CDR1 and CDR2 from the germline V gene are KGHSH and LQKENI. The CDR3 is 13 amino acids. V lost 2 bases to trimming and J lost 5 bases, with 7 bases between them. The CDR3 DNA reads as TGTGCCAGCTCACCAGGGTCCGATCAGCCCCAGCATTTT. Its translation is CASSPGSDQPQHF.

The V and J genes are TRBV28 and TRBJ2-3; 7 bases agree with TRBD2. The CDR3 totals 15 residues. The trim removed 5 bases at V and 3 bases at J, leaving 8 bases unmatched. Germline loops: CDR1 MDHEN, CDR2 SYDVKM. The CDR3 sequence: CASSPAGDRTDTQYF. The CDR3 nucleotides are TGTGCCAGCAGTCCGGCGGGGGATCGTACAGATACGCAGTATTTT.

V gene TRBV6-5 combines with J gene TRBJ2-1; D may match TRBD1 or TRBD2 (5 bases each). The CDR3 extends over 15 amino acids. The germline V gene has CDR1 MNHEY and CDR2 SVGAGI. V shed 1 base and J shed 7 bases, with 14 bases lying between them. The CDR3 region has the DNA TGTGCCAGCAGTTACTGGGACGGTCTAGGGAATGAGCAGTTCTTC. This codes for CASSYWDGLGNEQFF.

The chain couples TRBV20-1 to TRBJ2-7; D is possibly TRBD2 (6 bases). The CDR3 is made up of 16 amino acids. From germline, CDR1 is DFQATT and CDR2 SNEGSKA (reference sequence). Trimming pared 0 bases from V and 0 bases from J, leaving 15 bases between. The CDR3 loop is CSARDQRPGSSYEQYF. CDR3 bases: TGCAGTGCTAGAGATCAACGGCCCGGGAGCTCCTACGAGCAGTACTTC.

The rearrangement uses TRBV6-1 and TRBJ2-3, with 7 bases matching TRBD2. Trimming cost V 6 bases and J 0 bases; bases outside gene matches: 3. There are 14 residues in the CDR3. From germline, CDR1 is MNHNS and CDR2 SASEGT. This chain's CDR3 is CASRPGGSTDTQYF. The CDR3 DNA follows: TGTGCCAGCAGACCGGGGGGTAGCACAGATACGCAGTATTTT.

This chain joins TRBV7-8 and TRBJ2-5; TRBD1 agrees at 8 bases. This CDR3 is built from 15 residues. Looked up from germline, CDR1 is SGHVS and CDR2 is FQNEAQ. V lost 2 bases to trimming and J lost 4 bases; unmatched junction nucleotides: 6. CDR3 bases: TGTGCCAGCAGCTTACAGGGGGCCAACGGAGAGACCCAGTACTTC. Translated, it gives CASSLQGANGETQYF.

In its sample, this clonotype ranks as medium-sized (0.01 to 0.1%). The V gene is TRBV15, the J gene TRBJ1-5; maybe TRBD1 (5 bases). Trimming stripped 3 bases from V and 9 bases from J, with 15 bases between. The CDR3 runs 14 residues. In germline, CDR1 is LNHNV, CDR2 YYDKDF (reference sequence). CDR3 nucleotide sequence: TGTGCCACCAGCAGTGTGGGGGGGATGTGGCCCCAGCATTTT. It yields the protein CATSSVGGMWPQHF.

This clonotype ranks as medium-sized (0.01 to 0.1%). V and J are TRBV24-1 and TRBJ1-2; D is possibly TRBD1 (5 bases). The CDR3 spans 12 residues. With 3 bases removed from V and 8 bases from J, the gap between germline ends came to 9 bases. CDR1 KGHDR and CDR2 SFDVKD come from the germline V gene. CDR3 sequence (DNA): TGTGCCACCAGTGATAAGGGGCAAGGCTACACCTTC. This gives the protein CATSDKGQGYTF.

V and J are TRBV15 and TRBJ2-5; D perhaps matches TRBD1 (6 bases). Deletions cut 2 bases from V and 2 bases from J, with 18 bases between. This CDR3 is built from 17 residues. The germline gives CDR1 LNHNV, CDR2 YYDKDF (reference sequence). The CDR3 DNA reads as TGTGCCACCAGCAGAACTTACGACAGGAACGTACAAGAGACCCAGTACTTC. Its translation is CATSRTYDRNVQETQYF.